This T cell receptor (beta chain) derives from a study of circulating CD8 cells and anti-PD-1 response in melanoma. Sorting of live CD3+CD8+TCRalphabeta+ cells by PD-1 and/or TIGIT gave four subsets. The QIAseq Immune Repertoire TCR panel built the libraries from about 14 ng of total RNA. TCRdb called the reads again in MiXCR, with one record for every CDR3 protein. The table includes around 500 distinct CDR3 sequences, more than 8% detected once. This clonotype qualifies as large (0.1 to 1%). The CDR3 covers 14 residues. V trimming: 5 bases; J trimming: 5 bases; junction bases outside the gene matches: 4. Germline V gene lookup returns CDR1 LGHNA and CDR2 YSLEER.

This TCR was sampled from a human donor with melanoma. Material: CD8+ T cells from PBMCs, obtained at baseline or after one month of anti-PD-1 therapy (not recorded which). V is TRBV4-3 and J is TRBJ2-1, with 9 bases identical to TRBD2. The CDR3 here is CASSSGTSNNEQFF. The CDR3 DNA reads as TGCGCCAGCAGCTCCGGGACTAGCAACAATGAGCAGTTCTTC.